In this sample, the clone carrying this T cell receptor beta chain turned up once. Its target is unknown. As the CDR3 is not closed by the conserved phenylalanine or tryptophan, this likely results from a read error. Per the germline V gene, CDR1 is SGHRS and CDR2 is YFSETQ. This CDR3 is 14 amino acids long. The source of the sample is a study of tumor-infiltrating lymphocytes in primary liver carcinoma. Study summary: Staging of the tumors gave T1-T3 N0M0, with widths of roughly 4.2 to 10 cm. Samples produced roughly 3.5 to 7.13 million productive TCRbeta reads, comparable across tissue types.

General observations from the study: Tumor region pairs overlapped more than did tumor-adjacent and tumor-blood pairs.

DNA and RNA were both co-extracted from approximately 20-30 mg of bulk tissue that had not been sorted. Patients had primary liver carcinoma treated by surgical resection. The researchers produced TCR beta cDNA from 400 to 650 ng total RNA with a constant-region primer. Generation of the TCR beta libraries relied on three nested multiplex PCR rounds using slightly modified ARM-PCR. Amplification in the first two PCR rounds was performed using TRBV1-TRBV30 forward primers and a C-beta reverse primer for approximately 10 cycles each. TCRdb ran MiXCR on the multiplex PCR reads and lists one entry per CDR3 protein. The sample has tens of thousands of distinct CDR3 sequences; roughly 74% are singletons.

This clonotype was obtained from a man aged 35-49 years with primary liver carcinoma and hepatitis B virus infection. This sequence joins TRBV5-1 and TRBJ2-1; a possible D gene is TRBD2 (7 bases). Material for sequencing was tumor-adjacent normal liver tissue. The CDR3 protein is CASSLGGGYNEQFS. CDR3 sequence (DNA): TGTGCCAGCAGCTTAGGGGGAGGGTACAATGAGCAGTTCTCC.